One sample yielded the 4 T cell receptor beta chains listed below, sequenced in a study of tumor-infiltrating lymphocytes in primary liver carcinoma. With a constant-region primer, TCR beta cDNA was made from roughly 500 ng of total RNA. It was through three nested multiplex PCR rounds of slightly modified ARM-PCR that TCR beta libraries arose. TRBV1-TRBV30 forward primers paired with a C-beta reverse primer were used in the first two PCR rounds, which ran roughly 10 cycles each. TCRdb analysed the multiplex PCR reads with MiXCR anew, one entry per CDR3 protein. The sample records 310,000 or so distinct CDR3 sequences, approximately 64% being singletons. Blood RNA was derived from unsorted whole blood, and germline DNA was extracted too. The specimen was peripheral blood. The source is a man in his forties with primary liver carcinoma and hepatitis B virus infection.

This clonotype has only a few counts. V is TRBV5-1 and J is TRBJ2-1; D is possibly TRBD1 or TRBD2 (5 bases each). This CDR3 comprises 18 residues. V was pared by 3 bases and J by 0 bases, with 19 bases between. The germline CDR1 and CDR2 sequences are SGHRS and YFSETQ. CDR3 region: CASSSGADIFSSYNEQFF. The CDR3 DNA is TGCGCCAGCAGCTCTGGAGCGGACATTTTTAGCTCCTACAATGAGCAGTTCTTC.

As to this clonotype: This may stem from a read error, because a much larger clone lies one nucleotide away. V is TRBV6-5 and J is TRBJ2-5, with D possibly being TRBD2 (6 bases). The CDR3 sequence is 13 residues long. Germline loops: CDR1 MNHEY, CDR2 SVGAGI. DNA for the CDR3: TGTGCCTGCAGCGGACTAAACTGGGAGACCCAGTACTTC. Protein product: CACSGLNWETQYF.

This clonotype was seen once. A read error may account for a junction end that differs from germline. The V call is TRBV6-1, the J call TRBJ2-5; 7 bases map to TRBD1. The CDR3 is 13 residues long. Germline CDR1 is MNHNS and CDR2 is SASEGT. The CDR3 coding sequence is TGTGCCAGCAGTCCGACAGGGTCAGAGACCCGGTACTTC. Translating it yields CASSPTGSETRYF.

With regard to this clonotype: In this CDR3 the conserved last residue, phenylalanine or tryptophan, is missing, so a read error is likely. V usage is TRBV11-2 and J usage is TRBJ2-1; 12 bases fit TRBD1. The CDR3 runs 14 residues. CDR1 SGHAT and CDR2 FQNNGV come from the germline V gene. After removal of 6 bases from V and 8 bases from J, the junction contained 5 bases not matched to a gene. The CDR3 sequence is CASRPGTGGDEQFI. The CDR3 bases are TGTGCCAGCAGACCTGGGACAGGGGGCGATGAGCAGTTCATC.